The sequence of this T cell receptor beta chain was determined in a study of human T cells and chemical hapten exposure. TCRdb independently ran MiXCR on the RACE reads; one entry per CDR3 protein. This sample carries 50,000 to 65,000 distinct CDR3 sequences, around 9.4% of them seen once, and the ten largest clones take roughly 13%. This clonotype occurred many times. As to time point: pre-sensitization, week 0. Treatment described: therapeutic diphenylcyclopropenone sensitization with weekly scalp DPC. V gave up 1 base and J gave up 10 bases, with 19 bases separating them. The CDR3 covers 15 residues. The germline V gene has CDR1 LGHDT and CDR2 YNNKEL (reference sequence).

Material: whole blood, obtained in connection with sensitization to the hapten diphenylcyclopropenone (DPC). The receptor's source is a woman aged 40 to 50 with alopecia areata. Some clones in this sample may be carry-over from other donors' samples. The chain is built from TRBV3-1 and TRBJ1-1, with D possibly TRBD1 on 6 matching bases. The CDR3 nucleotides read TGTGCCAGCAGCCAAGCCAAACAGGGCCAGAGCGGAGCTTTCTTT. It is translated as CASSQAKQGQSGAFF.